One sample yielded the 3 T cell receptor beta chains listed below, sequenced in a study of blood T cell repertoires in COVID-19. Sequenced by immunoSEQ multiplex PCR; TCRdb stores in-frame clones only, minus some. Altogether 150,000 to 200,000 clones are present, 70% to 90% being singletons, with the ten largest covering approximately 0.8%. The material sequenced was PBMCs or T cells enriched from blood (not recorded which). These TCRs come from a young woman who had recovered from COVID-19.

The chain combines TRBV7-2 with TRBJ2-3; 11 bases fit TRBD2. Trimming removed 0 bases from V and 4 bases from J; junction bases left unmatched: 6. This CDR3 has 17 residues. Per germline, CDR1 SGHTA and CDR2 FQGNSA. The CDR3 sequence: CASSLAGTSGSADTQYF. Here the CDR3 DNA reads TGTGCCAGCAGCTTAGCGGGTACTAGCGGGAGCGCAGATACGCAGTATTTT.

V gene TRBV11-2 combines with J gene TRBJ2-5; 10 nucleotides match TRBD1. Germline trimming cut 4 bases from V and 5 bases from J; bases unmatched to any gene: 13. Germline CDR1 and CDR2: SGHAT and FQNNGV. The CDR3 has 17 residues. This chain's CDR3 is CASSSRIRQGARETQYF. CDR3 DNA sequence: TGTGCCAGCAGCTCTAGAATAAGACAGGGGGCTAGGGAGACCCAGTACTTC.

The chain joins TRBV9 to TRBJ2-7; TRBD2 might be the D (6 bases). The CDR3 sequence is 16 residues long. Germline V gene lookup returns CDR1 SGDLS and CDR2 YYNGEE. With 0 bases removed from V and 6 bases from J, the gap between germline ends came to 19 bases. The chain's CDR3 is CASSVGLVSPRGEQYF. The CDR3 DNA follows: TGTGCCAGCAGCGTAGGTTTGGTCAGCCCGCGGGGCGAGCAGTACTTC.